The entry below gives a single T cell receptor beta chain sequence along with its context. Antigen specificity is unknown. This sample was included in a study of post-analysis software for immune sequencing data. Overall study context: Recorded subtypes: relapsing-remitting, secondary progressive, progressive-relapsing; some patients unannotated.

The CDR3 has 15 residues. Germline values: CDR1 KGHSH, CDR2 LQKENI. V was trimmed by 8 bases and J by 0 bases, leaving 14 bases between them. General observations from the study: Elevated frequency relative to controls characterized roughly 5 TRBV segments in patients, TRBV5-6, TRBV5-1 and TRBV20-1 among them. Strong same-batch co-clustering of samples appeared with F measure clustering. People with multiple sclerosis had a significantly lower normalized Chao1 diversity than controls did.

Carried by the TCR beta cDNA libraries were unique molecular identifiers. Each CDR3 protein is one row after TCRdb ran MiXCR on the PCR reads. The sample holds 150,000 or so distinct CDR3 sequences, under 40% seen once. V gene TRBV18 combines with J gene TRBJ1-5; D might be TRBD1 (5 bases). The clonotype comes from a girl aged 5 to 17 with multiple sclerosis. The material sequenced was blood, taken after autologous hematopoietic stem cell transplantation. Here the CDR3 reads CASTSGGYSNQPQHF. The CDR3 DNA reads TGTGCCAGCACCAGTGGGGGATATAGCAATCAGCCCCAGCATTTT.